The clone carrying this T cell receptor beta chain has just a few counts. The V end lost 5 bases, the J end lost 4 bases, and 21 bases lay between the germline ends. Germline CDR1 is SGHDT and CDR2 is YYEEEE. This CDR3 contains 16 residues. This specimen belongs to a study of kidney transplant recipient with SARS-CoV-2 infection. TCRdb re-derived calls from the reads in MiXCR, one entry per CDR3 protein. In the table there are approximately 250,000 distinct CDR3 sequences, more than 25% of which are singletons. This chain links TRBV5-6 with TRBJ1-2; D uncertain. The material sequenced was a blood sample, taken at baseline and between days 110 and 120 from a kidney transplant recipient. This clonotype was obtained from a young adult male patient who had COVID-19 and was a kidney transplant recipient. Some T cells may have originated in the graft donor. CDR3 region: CASREDNSRKTYGYTF. Here the CDR3 DNA reads TGTGCCAGCAGAGAAGACAATAGTCGAAAGACCTATGGCTACACCTTC.